This TCR beta chain was identified during a study of T-cell reconstitution after alpha-beta-depleted transplantation in children. Study results and caveats: Fresh T-cell production supplied most of the T-cell counts and diversity seen one year after transplant.

At least ten counts were recorded for this clonotype. The antigen is not known. The library targeted TCRbeta and was prepared with unique molecular identifiers. TCRdb passed the PCR reads through MiXCR, listing each CDR3 protein once. Of around 250,000 distinct CDR3 sequences in the sample, 6.5% to 10% were seen once. CDR1 and CDR2 from the germline V gene are SGHVS and FQNEAQ. With 5 bases removed from V and 7 bases from J, the gap between germline ends came to 14 bases. CDR3 length equals 14 residues. The receptor was isolated from a male patient aged 10 to 17 who had a stem cell transplant for acute lymphoblastic leukemia, so the T cells may come from the graft donor. The chain links TRBV7-8 to TRBJ2-2; possible D gene TRBD2, 7 bases. Sequences were derived from PBMCs, mostly from graft donor cells, sampled 180 days after TCRalphabeta/CD19-depleted stem cell transplant. CDR3 sequence reads: CASSIGGQIGELFF. CDR3 nucleotides: TGTGCCAGCAGCATCGGGGGGCAAATCGGGGAGCTGTTTTTT.